A single sample is the source of the 22 T cell receptor beta chains below, sequenced in a study of T cell changes during pregnancy in multiple sclerosis. The repertoire was sequenced with immunoSEQ multiplex PCR; TCRdb's copy has only in-frame clones and lacks some. The profile shows 65,000 to 85,000 clones, 94% of them singletons. The sequences come from CD4+ T cells from peripheral blood mononuclear cells, collected after pregnancy. These receptors were obtained from a female donor with multiple sclerosis, enrolled in a pregnancy study.

This chain uses TRBV7-2 with TRBJ2-3; no clear D gene. This CDR3 spans 15 amino acids. Between the trimmed V and J ends, which lost 5 bases and 1 base, there was a span of 13 bases. The germline V gene has CDR1 SGHTA and CDR2 FQGNSA. The CDR3 coding sequence is TGTGCCAGCAGCCCTTGGAGAACGGGCACAGATACGCAGTATTTT. It translates to CASSPWRTGTDTQYF.

In DNA, the CDR3 is TGTGCCAGCGGTACGGTAGATGTCTATGGCTACACCTTC. This encodes CASGTVDVYGYTF. V and J are TRBV4-2 and TRBJ1-2; D is undetermined. Per germline, CDR1 LGHNA and CDR2 YNFKEQ. There are 13 residues in the CDR3. Trimming shortened V by 8 bases and J by 4 bases, and 14 bases separated the two germline ends.

The chain combines TRBV27 with TRBJ2-7, with 9 bases that match TRBD1. V was pared by 6 bases and J by 4 bases, with 4 bases of the junction left unmatched. This CDR3 has 13 amino acids. Germline V lookup: CDR1 MNHEY, CDR2 SMNVEV (reference sequence). The CDR3 here is CASRDRGRYEQYF. The CDR3 DNA reads as TGTGCCAGCAGGGACAGGGGTCGTTACGAGCAGTACTTC.

The V gene is TRBV11-2, the J gene TRBJ2-2; TRBD2 matches at 11 bases. V was pared by 0 bases and J by 5 bases, with 5 bases of the junction left unmatched. CDR1 and CDR2 (germline): SGHAT, FQNNGV. There are 17 residues in the CDR3. The CDR3, as DNA: TGTGCCAGCAGCTTAGATGCTAGCGGGAGGAGTACCGGGGAGCTGTTTTTT. This codes for CASSLDASGRSTGELFF.

This clone appeared a single time. The chain links TRBV11-2 to TRBJ2-3; D is unclear. Looked up from germline, CDR1 is SGHAT and CDR2 is FQNNGV. V was pared by 1 base and J by 12 bases, with 11 bases between. This CDR3 is 12 amino acids long. The CDR3 reads CASSLAGGSQYF. Here the CDR3 DNA reads TGTGCCAGCAGCTTAGCGGGTGGGTCCCAGTATTTT.

CDR3 nucleotides: TGTGCCAGCAGTCATGAGACAGGGACCTACGAGCAGTACTTC. Protein: CASSHETGTYEQYF. The chain links TRBV6-5 to TRBJ2-7; 7 nucleotides line up with TRBD1. The CDR3 extends over 14 amino acids. Per germline, CDR1 MNHEY and CDR2 SVGAGI. V shed 5 bases, J shed 2 bases, and the junction held 6 bases outside the gene matches.

The chain has TRBV11-2 and TRBJ1-5, with 8 positions matching TRBD1. Germline CDR1 reads SGHAT; CDR2 reads FQNNGV. The trim removed 1 base at V and 6 bases at J, leaving 5 bases unmatched. This CDR3 has 15 amino acids. For the CDR3, the DNA is TGTGCCAGCAGCTTAGGGACAGGGAGAGTTCAGCCCCAGCATTTT. Translated, it gives CASSLGTGRVQPQHF.

The V and J genes are TRBV4-2 and TRBJ1-2; 8 bases match TRBD1. The ends lost 4 bases at V and 8 bases at J; junction bases unmatched: 12. Germline V CDR1 and CDR2: LGHNA, YNFKEQ. The CDR3 is 15 residues long. The CDR3 reads CASSRQGPGGQGYTF. The CDR3 nucleotides read TGTGCCAGCAGCCGCCAGGGTCCAGGGGGCCAGGGCTACACCTTC.

This rearrangement joins TRBV28 to TRBJ2-1, with TRBD2 matching over 9 bases. The CDR3 extends over 17 amino acids. V lost 1 base, J lost 9 bases, and 13 bases stayed unmatched. The V gene's germline CDR1 is MDHEN and CDR2 SYDVKM. CDR3 DNA sequence: TGTGCCAGCAGTTTATTATCATGGACTAGCGAATGGAGTGAGCAGTTCTTC. Encoded protein: CASSLLSWTSEWSEQFF. The variable domain in full, completed from reference TRBV28 and TRBJ2-1, reads DVKVTQSSRYLVKRTGEKVFLECVQDMDHENMFWYRQDPGLGLRLIYFSYDVKMKEKGDIPEGYSVSREKKERFSLILESASTNQTSMYLCASSLLSWTSEWSEQFFGPGTRLTVL.

The V and J genes are TRBV5-6 and TRBJ2-6; 8 nucleotides agree with TRBD2. Germline assignment: CDR1 SGHDT and CDR2 YYEEEE. The V segment lost 4 bases and the J segment 3 bases; nucleotides outside the gene matches: 6. The CDR3 extends over 16 amino acids. Here the CDR3 reads CASSEGLGIGANVLTF. The CDR3 DNA is TGTGCCAGCAGCGAGGGACTAGGGATTGGGGCCAACGTCCTGACTTTC. The full variable domain, its missing parts supplied by reference TRBV5-6 and TRBJ2-6, is DAGVTQSPTHLIKTRGQQVTLRCSPKSGHDTVSWYQQALGQGPQFIFQYYEEEERQRGNFPDRFSGHQFPNYSSELNVNALLLGDSALYLCASSEGLGIGANVLTFGAGSRLTVL.

The gene calls are TRBV27 and TRBJ2-1; D uncertain. The CDR3 extends over 12 amino acids. Per the germline V gene, CDR1 is MNHEY and CDR2 is SMNVEV (reference sequence). V was clipped by 1 base and J by 10 bases, with 8 bases between them. The CDR3 DNA follows: TGTGCCAGCAGTTTATACGGTATGGAGCAGTTCTTC. This encodes CASSLYGMEQFF.

About this clone itself: One end of the junction is discordant with germline, which a read error may explain. The chain joins TRBV30 to TRBJ2-5; D might be TRBD1 (6 bases). The germline V gene has CDR1 GTSNPN and CDR2 SVGIG (reference sequence). This CDR3 contains 16 residues. DNA for the CDR3: TGTGCCTGGAGTGTATTGGCACAGGGAAACCAAGAGACCCGGTACTTC. Translated: CAWSVLAQGNQETRYF.

This sequence joins TRBV5-4 and TRBJ2-7; possible D gene TRBD2, 6 bases. The CDR3 consists of 15 residues. Deletions cut 2 bases from V and 0 bases from J, with 12 bases between. Germline CDR1 SGHNT, CDR2 YYREEE (reference sequence). The CDR3 region has the DNA TGTGCCAGCAGCTTAGGGACTCTTAGCTCCTACGAGCAGTACTTC. Amino acid sequence: CASSLGTLSSYEQYF.

J is TRBJ2-5 and V is TRBV6-1; 7 bases align to TRBD2. Trimming cost V 7 bases and J 1 base; bases outside gene matches: 9. From germline, CDR1 is MNHNS and CDR2 SASEGT. This CDR3 region has 15 residues. The CDR3 here is CASTLYGGTQETQYF. Written as DNA, the CDR3 is TGTGCCAGCACTTTATACGGGGGGACCCAAGAGACCCAGTACTTC.

This chain uses TRBV9 with TRBJ2-1, with TRBD2 identical over 8 bases. The CDR3 contains 15 residues. V was pared by 1 base and J by 4 bases, with 4 bases of the junction left unmatched. Per germline, CDR1 SGDLS and CDR2 YYNGEE. CDR3 coding DNA: TGTGCCAGCAGCGTATCGGCGGGAGGATACAATGAGCAGTTCTTC. Translating it yields CASSVSAGGYNEQFF.

The J gene is TRBJ1-1, the V gene TRBV30; TRBD1 agrees at 7 bases. This CDR3 has 16 amino acids. The germline V gene has CDR1 GTSNPN and CDR2 SVGIG (reference sequence). J lost 2 bases, V lost 5 bases, and 14 bases had no gene match. This CDR3 is CAWLKQGLGRNTEAFF. The CDR3 nucleotides read TGTGCCTGGCTCAAACAGGGGTTGGGCCGCAACACTGAAGCTTTCTTT.

This clone was seen more than once but under ten times. This sequence joins TRBV6-1 and TRBJ1-1; tentative D call: TRBD1 (6 bases). The CDR3 spans 11 residues. V was cut by 5 bases and J by 8 bases, with 9 bases left in between. In germline, CDR1 is MNHNS, CDR2 SASEGT. Here the CDR3 reads CASSRTAEAFF. The CDR3 DNA reads as TGTGCCAGCAGTAGGACAGCCGAAGCTTTCTTT.

The chain combines TRBV28 with TRBJ2-1; 8 bases match TRBD1. CDR1 and CDR2 (germline): MDHEN, SYDVKM. The V and J ends lost 7 bases and 4 bases, in that order; junction bases with no gene match: 6. This CDR3 spans 14 amino acids. DNA for the CDR3: TGTGCCAGCATGCATCAGGGGGCTTACAATGAGCAGTTCTTC. Translated, it gives CASMHQGAYNEQFF.

The CDR3 DNA follows: TGTGCCAGCAGTTACTCGCCGACTATCACCTACGAGCAGTACTTC. This gives the protein CASSYSPTITYEQYF. The genes are TRBV6-6 and TRBJ2-7; TRBD2 might be the D (5 bases). Germline loops: CDR1 MNHNY, CDR2 SVGAGI (reference sequence). The CDR3 covers 15 residues. Trimming removed 0 bases at V and 2 bases at J, with 11 bases between.

The V gene is TRBV6-1, the J gene TRBJ1-4; 7 bases map to TRBD1. This CDR3 spans 11 amino acids. Germline lookup yields CDR1 MNHNS and CDR2 SASEGT. Trimming took 4 bases from V and 14 from J; bases not matched to a gene: 4. The CDR3 DNA reads TGTGCCAGCAGTGCACCGGGACAGCTGTTTTTT. The encoded protein is CASSAPGQLFF.

This chain uses TRBV5-1 with TRBJ2-7, with 7 nucleotides matching TRBD1. The CDR3 spans 15 residues. CDR1 is SGHRS, CDR2 YFSETQ, per germline. Germline trimming cut 0 bases from V and 4 bases from J; bases unmatched to any gene: 7. CDR3 in amino acids: CASSLAWDSIYEQYF. In DNA form, the CDR3 reads TGCGCCAGCAGCTTGGCCTGGGACAGTATATACGAGCAGTACTTC.

This clone was counted only a few times. The V gene is TRBV7-3, the J gene TRBJ1-1, with no clear D. The V gene's germline CDR1 is SGHTA and CDR2 FQGTGA. V lost 2 bases and J 5 bases, leaving 12 bases between the germline ends. The CDR3 has 14 amino acids. This CDR3 is CASSLDMVRTEAFF. As DNA, the CDR3 is TGTGCCAGCAGCTTAGACATGGTAAGAACTGAAGCTTTCTTT.